The 22 T cell receptor beta chains below come from one sample, sequenced in a study of shared clonotypes between healthy human individuals. CD45RO-negative cells were positively selected for CCR7, leaving out terminally differentiated effector memory CD45RA+ cells. Libraries were prepared by immunoSEQ multiplex PCR; TCRdb keeps only in-frame clonotypes and omits some of them. The sample records around 2,100,000 clones, approximately 94% being singletons. The specimen sequenced was naive CD8+ T cells sorted from blood. These receptors came from a man aged 18 to 30 in good health.

The rearrangement joins TRBV6-1 to TRBJ2-7; 9 bases are a match to TRBD1. Germline CDR1 is MNHNS and CDR2 is SASEGT. CDR3 length: 14 amino acids. The trim removed 6 bases at V and 3 bases at J, leaving 6 bases unmatched. The CDR3 is CASSIRDRDYEQYF. The CDR3 DNA follows: TGTGCCAGCAGCATCAGGGACAGGGACTACGAGCAGTACTTC.

This sequence joins TRBV6-1 and TRBJ2-5; 11 positions agree with TRBD2. Germline V gene data show CDR1 as MNHNS and CDR2 as SASEGT. CDR3 size: 15 residues. The junction had 7 bases not matched to a gene; V was cut back by 7 bases and J by 3 bases. CDR3 amino acids: CASISTSGVKETQYF. The DNA for the CDR3 is TGTGCCAGCATATCGACTAGCGGGGTAAAAGAGACCCAGTACTTC.

The chain is built from TRBV13 and TRBJ2-5; D possibly corresponds to TRBD2 (7 bases). V shed 5 bases and J shed 2 bases, with 15 bases lying between them. CDR1 PRHDT and CDR2 FYEKMQ come from the germline V gene (reference sequence). This CDR3 has 15 amino acids. The CDR3 sequence is CASSPWGGGQETQYF. CDR3 nucleotides: TGTGCCAGCAGCCCCTGGGGAGGGGGTCAAGAGACCCAGTACTTC.

The CDR3 DNA reads as TGTGCCAGCAGCCCATTTACGGGATACGAGGAGCAGTACTTC. Its translation is CASSPFTGYEEQYF. This chain connects TRBV6-5 to TRBJ2-7; a possible D gene is TRBD2 (5 bases). The V end lost 6 bases, the J end lost 7 bases, and 19 bases lay between the germline ends. The CDR3 spans 14 residues. Looked up from germline, CDR1 is MNHEY and CDR2 is SVGAGI.

The chain joins TRBV13 to TRBJ1-3; TRBD1 matches 8 bases. The V gene's germline CDR1 is PRHDT and CDR2 FYEKMQ (reference sequence). The J segment lost 2 bases and the V segment lost 5 bases, leaving 8 bases of the junction unmatched. The CDR3 is made up of 16 amino acids. The CDR3 reads CASSPGQGFTGNTIYF. The CDR3 DNA reads TGTGCCAGCAGCCCAGGACAGGGATTCACTGGAAACACCATATATTTT.

This chain uses TRBV28 with TRBJ2-7, with a weak D call TRBD1 (5 bases). The germline V gene has CDR1 MDHEN and CDR2 SYDVKM. The CDR3 totals 13 residues. Trimming removed 6 bases at V and 5 bases at J, with 14 bases between. Here the CDR3 reads CASSIEGVHEQYF. In DNA form, the CDR3 reads TGTGCCAGCAGCATCGAAGGGGTCCACGAGCAGTACTTC.

The V gene is TRBV12-2, the J gene TRBJ2-7; TRBD2 is the table's D call and was not checked against the DNA. TRBV12-2 is marked as a pseudogene. The CDR3 spans 16 residues. As DNA, the CDR3 is TGTGCAAGTCGCCCGGGACTAGCGGGAGGGCCCGACGAGCAGTACTTC. Protein product: CASRPGLAGGPDEQYF.

The genes are TRBV5-4 and TRBJ2-5, with TRBD2 matching over 10 bases. CDR1 is SGHNT and CDR2 is YYREEE in the germline V gene (reference sequence). The CDR3 extends over 16 amino acids. The ends lost 5 bases at V and 5 bases at J; junction bases unmatched: 12. This CDR3 reads CASSYPLAGVGETQYF. The CDR3 DNA sequence: TGTGCCAGCAGTTATCCTCTAGCGGGAGTCGGGGAGACCCAGTACTTC.

This chain connects TRBV19 to TRBJ2-7; maybe TRBD1 (5 bases). The germline V and J ends were trimmed by 10 bases and 0 bases, with 10 bases remaining between them. The CDR3 runs 12 residues. Germline V gene data show CDR1 as LNHDA and CDR2 as SQIVND (reference sequence). The CDR3 nucleotides read TGTGCCACCCTGACAGACTCCTACGAGCAGTACTTC. It yields the protein CATLTDSYEQYF.

The chain joins TRBV7-2 to TRBJ1-5, with 8 bases aligning to TRBD1. This CDR3 has 15 amino acids. Germline V lookup: CDR1 SGHTA, CDR2 FQGNSA. The ends lost 6 bases at V and 6 bases at J; junction bases unmatched: 10. CDR3 DNA sequence: TGTGCCAGCAGTTCGGACAGGGAGTGGAGTCAGCCCCAGCATTTT. This gives the protein CASSSDREWSQPQHF.

As regards this clone: Other DNA sequences within the sample encode an identical CDR3. This chain links TRBV9 with TRBJ2-1; a possible D gene is TRBD2 (5 bases). There are 15 residues in the CDR3. Per germline, CDR1 SGDLS and CDR2 YYNGEE. V was shortened by 2 bases and J by 3 bases, with 12 bases between the two germline ends. The CDR3 here is CASSVEGVGYNEQFF. CDR3 nucleotide sequence: TGTGCCAGCAGCGTTGAGGGAGTAGGCTACAATGAGCAGTTCTTC. Combining the CDR3 with reference TRBV9 and TRBJ2-1 gives the whole variable domain DSGVTQTPKHLITATGQRVTLRCSPRSGDLSVYWYQQSLDQGLQFLIQYYNGEERAKGNILERFSAQQFPDLHSELNLSSLELGDSALYFCASSVEGVGYNEQFFGPGTRLTVL.

This clone occurred once. J is TRBJ2-1 and V is TRBV14; 7 bases align to TRBD2. Losses at the gene ends were 4 bases for V and 2 bases for J; bases not matched to a gene: 5. The CDR3 length is 15 residues. Germline V gives CDR1 SGHDN, CDR2 FVKESK. The CDR3 nucleotides read TGTGCCAGCAGCCCAGGACTAGTTACCTACAATGAGCAGTTCTTC. This encodes CASSPGLVTYNEQFF.

This chain joins TRBV12-5 and TRBJ2-3, with D unresolved. The CDR3 has 17 amino acids. CDR1 LGHNT and CDR2 FRNRAP come from the germline V gene. V gave up 7 bases and J gave up 2 bases, with 22 bases separating them. The CDR3 region is CASAPSILQEFTDTQYF. The CDR3 coding sequence is TGTGCTAGTGCCCCCAGCATATTGCAGGAGTTCACAGATACGCAGTATTTT.

The CDR3 coding sequence is TGTGCCAGCAGCTACACCGGGACAGGTTACTACGAGCAGTACTTC. The encoded protein is CASSYTGTGYYEQYF. This rearrangement joins TRBV6-5 to TRBJ2-7; 8 bases line up with TRBD1. After removal of 6 bases from V and 3 bases from J, the junction contained 10 bases not matched to a gene. The CDR3 covers 15 residues. Per germline, CDR1 MNHEY and CDR2 SVGAGI.

In its sample, this clone was seen a few times. This sequence joins TRBV4-1 and TRBJ2-4; 8 nucleotides line up with TRBD1. V gave up 3 bases and J gave up 6 bases; unmatched junction bases: 4. CDR1 is MGHRA and CDR2 is YSYEKL in the germline V gene. The CDR3 loop spans 14 amino acids. DNA for the CDR3: TGCGCCAGCAGCCACGACAGGGGTGGAAACATTCAGTACTTC. Translation gives CASSHDRGGNIQYF.

The CDR3 coding sequence is TGTGCCAGCAGGGAGATGAATACGCAGTATTTT. Protein sequence: CASREMNTQYF. The chain couples TRBV13 to TRBJ2-3, with D uncertain. Trimming removed 6 bases from V and 7 bases from J, with 8 bases in between. From germline, CDR1 is PRHDT and CDR2 FYEKMQ (reference sequence). CDR3 length: 11 residues.

The chain has TRBV6-5 and TRBJ1-1, with a weak D call TRBD1 (5 bases). CDR3 size: 14 residues. Trimming left V 0 bases short and J 4 bases short, with 9 bases between. Germline V CDR1 and CDR2: MNHEY, SVGAGI. The CDR3: CASSYSRGVTEAFF. The CDR3 DNA sequence: TGTGCCAGCAGTTACTCGCGGGGGGTCACTGAAGCTTTCTTT.

The chain uses TRBV6-4 and TRBJ1-2; D remains unclear. V lost 3 bases and J lost 4, with 15 bases in between. Germline V CDR1 and CDR2: MRHNA, SNTAGT. CDR3 length equals 15 residues. The CDR3 DNA reads as TGTGCCAGCAGTGAAGATTATGCGGGAACCTATGGCTACACCTTC. Its protein product is CASSEDYAGTYGYTF.

V and J are TRBV6-5 and TRBJ2-3; tentatively, D is TRBD2 (6 bases). CDR1 and CDR2 from the germline V gene are MNHEY and SVGAGI. Trimming left V 10 bases short and J 4 bases short, with 15 bases between. The CDR3 is 13 residues long. The CDR3 reads CATEGGVSDTQYF. The CDR3 DNA reads as TGTGCCACGGAAGGAGGGGTTTCAGATACGCAGTATTTT.

This clone was counted a few times. This chain uses TRBV19 with TRBJ1-1; D unresolved. Germline lookup yields CDR1 LNHDA and CDR2 SQIVND (reference sequence). V was cut by 0 bases and J by 0 bases, with 5 bases left in between. The CDR3 spans 14 residues. In nucleotides, the CDR3 is TGTGCCAGTAGTATAGAACCTATGAACACTGAAGCTTTCTTT. Protein: CASSIEPMNTEAFF.

The chain recombines TRBV7-9 with TRBJ2-2; possibly TRBD2 for D (5 bases). The CDR3 consists of 17 residues. Germline loops: CDR1 SEHNR, CDR2 FQNEAQ (reference sequence). Trimming cost V 2 bases and J 0 bases, with 13 bases left between them. The CDR3 sequence is CASSLPGGQSNTGELFF. The CDR3 DNA sequence: TGTGCCAGCAGCTTACCCGGCGGGCAGTCGAACACCGGGGAGCTGTTTTTT.

This chain uses TRBV25-1 with TRBJ2-7; D may be TRBD1 (6 bases). Trimming left V 3 bases short and J 0 bases short, with 12 bases between. The CDR3 contains 15 residues. The germline gives CDR1 MGHDK, CDR2 SYGVNS. CDR3 sequence: CASSDPGDGSYEQYF. The DNA of the CDR3 is TGTGCCAGCAGTGATCCAGGGGATGGCTCCTACGAGCAGTACTTC.